The rows below give T cell receptor beta chains drawn from one sample of a study of T cell repertoires in cytomegalovirus infection. Via MiXCR, TCRdb re-called the reads, giving one row per CDR3 protein. The table records about 320,000 distinct CDR3 sequences, roughly 9.5% of them present only once. The sequenced sample consisted of PBMCs. The receptors come from a human donor in good health (CMV status not recorded). Some clones in this sample may be carry-over from other donors' samples. The CDR3 runs from the conserved cysteine through the conserved F or W. The D gene is left open where the match is weak. Size is omitted from some rows. Given values are once, few, many or a class for expanded clones.

cdr3_nt cdr3_aa j_call d_call v_call clone_size
TGTGCCAGCAGCTTAGGTGGCAGCCGAAGCAATCAGCCCCAGCATTTT CASSLGGSRSNQPQHF TRBJ1-5 . TRBV7-2 many
TGTGCCAGCAGCTCCGGGCCTCTTAATGGAAACTATGGCTACACCTTC CASSSGPLNGNYGYTF TRBJ1-2 . TRBV7-2 many
TGTGCCAGCAGCTTATTATGGGGCCATGAGCAGTTCTTC CASSLLWGHEQFF TRBJ2-1 . TRBV7-9 few
TGTGCCAGCAGTTGGACAGAATCCTACGAGCAGTACTTC CASSWTESYEQYF TRBJ2-7 . TRBV7-2 many
TGTGCCAGCAGTCCCGACAGGGCTGGCACTGAAGCTTTCTTT CASSPDRAGTEAFF TRBJ1-1 TRBD1 TRBV6-1 many
TGTGCCAGCACTTTCCAGGGGGCTATGAGTTCACCCCTCCACTTT CASTFQGAMSSPLHF TRBJ1-6 TRBD1 TRBV12-3/TRBV12-4 few
TGCAGTGCTAGAGGGATGCTAGAAGGATTCACAGATACGCAGTATTTT CSARGMLEGFTDTQYF TRBJ2-3 . TRBV20-1 few
TGTGCCAGCAGTACGGACAGGGTTTATAATTCACCCCTCCACTTT CASSTDRVYNSPLHF TRBJ1-6 TRBD1 TRBV6-5 .
TGTGCCAGCAGCCAAGGAACAGGGGCTGATTCACCCCTCCACTTT CASSQGTGADSPLHF TRBJ1-6 TRBD1 TRBV4-2 many
TGCGCCAGCAGCCAAGAAATGGGGCCCTATGGCTACACCTTC CASSQEMGPYGYTF TRBJ1-2 . TRBV4-1 few
TGCAGCGTTGGCGACACCTTATACACCTTC CSVGDTLYTF TRBJ1-2 . TRBV29-1 .
TGTGCCAGCAGCCCGCAGCTAGCGGGGAAAGAAGAGACCCAGTACTTC CASSPQLAGKEETQYF TRBJ2-5 TRBD2 TRBV7-2 many
TGTGCCAGCTCCAGAGGAGGGGGTGGAGAGACCCAGTACTTC CASSRGGGGETQYF TRBJ2-5 . TRBV12-3/TRBV12-4 few
TGTGCCAGCAGCTCAACAGGGCCTCAGCCCCAGCATTTT CASSSTGPQPQHF TRBJ1-5 . TRBV7-1 few
TGTGCCAGCAGTTCCCACGGACAGGGGGTGGGGGAGCAGTACTTC CASSSHGQGVGEQYF TRBJ2-7 TRBD1 TRBV28 many
TGTGCCAGCAGTTATGTTTCGGCGAACACTGAAGCTTTCTTT CASSYVSANTEAFF TRBJ1-1 . TRBV28 many
TGCAGCGTGCAGGACAGGGGTAGAAGCTCCTACGAGCAGTACTTC CSVQDRGRSSYEQYF TRBJ2-7 TRBD1 TRBV29-1 .
TGTGCCAGCAGGTCCAGCGGGGCTAGCACAGATACGCAGTATTTT CASRSSGASTDTQYF TRBJ2-3 TRBD2 TRBV6-5 .
TGTGCCAGCAAGGGACAGCCTAACTATGGCTACACCTTC CASKGQPNYGYTF TRBJ1-2 TRBD1 TRBV5-6 .
TGTGCCAGCAGCTACTACCGGGACAGGGCTATCTACGAGCAGTACTTC CASSYYRDRAIYEQYF TRBJ2-7 TRBD1 TRBV7-9 .
TGTGCCAGCCTACCCCGAGGGGGGGCGAGCTCCTACAATGAGCAGTTCTTC CASLPRGGASSYNEQFF TRBJ2-1 . TRBV19 many
TGTGCCAGCAGCTTATGGGCTGAAGCTTTCTTT CASSLWAEAFF TRBJ1-1 . TRBV7-9 few
TGTGCCAGCAGCGACGGGAGCTCGAATGTAGATACGCAGTATTTT CASSDGSSNVDTQYF TRBJ2-3 . TRBV6-2/TRBV6-3 many
TGTGCCAGTAGTAGGACAGCATCCTACGAGCAGTACTTC CASSRTASYEQYF TRBJ2-7 . TRBV19 .
TGTGCCAGCAGCTTTTACGGGTGGCAAGCTTTCTTT CASSFYGWQAFF TRBJ1-1 . TRBV7-2 many
TGTGCCAGCAGCCAAGGGGGGACGGAACTGACCTACGAGCAGTACTTC CASSQGGTELTYEQYF TRBJ2-7 . TRBV4-2 many
TGTGCCAGCAGTCCAATGACAGGGCGATTGGACACTGAAGCTTTCTTT CASSPMTGRLDTEAFF TRBJ1-1 TRBD1 TRBV12-3/TRBV12-4 few
TGTGCCAGCAGTCCTAGAGGGGCGACGGGCAATGAGCAGTTCTTC CASSPRGATGNEQFF TRBJ2-1 . TRBV6-2/TRBV6-3 many
TGCAGTGCTAGAGATCCCACGGGACCGAACAGATACGAGCAGTACTTC CSARDPTGPNRYEQYF TRBJ2-7 . TRBV20-1 .
TGTGCCAGCCAAACAAATCGGCAGGCGGGAGCTTTCTTT CASQTNRQAGAFF TRBJ1-1 . TRBV28 few
TGTGCCACCAGTGATCTCGGGAGAAGCACAGATACGCAGTATTTT CATSDLGRSTDTQYF TRBJ2-3 . TRBV24-1 .
TGTGCCATCAGTGACAGGGGCGGAGAGACCCAGTACTTC CAISDRGGETQYF TRBJ2-5 . TRBV10-3 .